This T cell receptor (beta chain) was sequenced for a study of T cells in Graves' hyperthyroidism and ophthalmopathy. Study results and caveats: Blood also contained most expanded thyroid clonotypes above 0.001.

It was RNA transcripts that yielded the amplified TCR beta CDR3 regions. HTBI primers drove first-round RT-PCR of the TCR CDR3. TCRdb reprocessed the multiplex PCR reads via MiXCR and lists one record per CDR3 protein. The sample has about 24,000 distinct CDR3 sequences; around 50% are singletons. To note about this clonotype: The antigen remains unidentified.

This CDR3 region has 14 residues. V was trimmed by 3 bases and J by 0 bases, leaving 8 bases between them. From germline, CDR1 is LNHDA and CDR2 SQIVND (reference sequence). Initially, at the first diagnosis of hyperthyroidism and before any ophthalmopathy symptoms, blood was sampled. Isolation of PBMCs was performed on around 10 ml fresh peripheral blood. Sequencing was carried out using blood. The clonotype was recovered from a woman aged 40 to 50 with Graves' hyperthyroidism that later progressed to Graves' ophthalmopathy. The gene calls are TRBV19 and TRBJ1-2; D remains unclear. The CDR3 is CASSIAGTNYGYTF. CDR3 DNA: TGTGCCAGTAGTATCGCGGGCACTAACTATGGCTACACCTTC.